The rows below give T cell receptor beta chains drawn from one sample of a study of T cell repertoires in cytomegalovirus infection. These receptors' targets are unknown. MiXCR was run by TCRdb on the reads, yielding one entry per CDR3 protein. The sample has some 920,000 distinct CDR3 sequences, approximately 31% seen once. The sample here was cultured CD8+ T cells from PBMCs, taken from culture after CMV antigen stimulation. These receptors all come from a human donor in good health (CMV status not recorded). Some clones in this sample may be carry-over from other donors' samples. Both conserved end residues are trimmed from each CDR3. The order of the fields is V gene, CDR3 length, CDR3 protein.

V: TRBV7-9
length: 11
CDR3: ASSSPSGNTIY

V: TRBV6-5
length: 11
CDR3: ASSYSTVSPLH

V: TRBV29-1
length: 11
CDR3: SVQRGGNNEQF

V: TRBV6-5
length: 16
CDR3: ASSYSNNGRANTGELF

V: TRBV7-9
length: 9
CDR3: ASSLGTGAF

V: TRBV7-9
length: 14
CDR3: ASSLQGVVRRDTQY

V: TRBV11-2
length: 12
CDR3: VSSSETRAEKLF

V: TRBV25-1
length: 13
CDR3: ASSDGGLVNQPQH

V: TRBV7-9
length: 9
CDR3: ASSLRYGYT

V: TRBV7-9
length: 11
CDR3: ASSLAESYEQY

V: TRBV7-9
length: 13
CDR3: ASSFPGLAGNEQY

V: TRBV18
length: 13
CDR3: ASSPSTETTDTQY

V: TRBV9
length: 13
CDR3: ASSVAGQGNYGYT

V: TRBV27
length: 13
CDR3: ASSDGQFPPYGYT

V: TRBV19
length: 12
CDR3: ASSAGARTGELF

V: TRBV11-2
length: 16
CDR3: ASRGQIGQGSNTGELF

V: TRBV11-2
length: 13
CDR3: ASSLMGGTNTEAF

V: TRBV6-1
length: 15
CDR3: ASSEPPAPWGGETQY

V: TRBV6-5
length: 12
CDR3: ATRNGTGIHGYT

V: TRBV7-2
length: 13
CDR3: ASSLRRRSPETQY

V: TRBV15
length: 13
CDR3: ATSRGTGRFEKLF

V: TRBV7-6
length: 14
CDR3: ASSLGLGGTTDGYT

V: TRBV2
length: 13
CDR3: ASSDGTAVTGELF

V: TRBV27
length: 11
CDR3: ASTGSNTGELF

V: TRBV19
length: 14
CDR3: AREGQGGTGYNEQF

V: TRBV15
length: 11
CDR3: VTSQTDYNEQF

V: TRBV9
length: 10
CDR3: VSSVQGTEAF

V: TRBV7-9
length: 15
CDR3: ASSSSGWTEDYQTQY

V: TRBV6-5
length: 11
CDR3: ASSYRGWDTQY

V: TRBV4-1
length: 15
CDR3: ASSQDPAGGLGNEQF

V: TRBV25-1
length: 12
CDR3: ASSESVLGSPLH

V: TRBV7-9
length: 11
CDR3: ASSFGQGKGYT

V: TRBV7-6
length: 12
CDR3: ASSPGGVWETQY

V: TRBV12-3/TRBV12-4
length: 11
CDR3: ATQQGGNTEAF

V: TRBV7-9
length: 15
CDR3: ASSSPKNAGGPYEQF

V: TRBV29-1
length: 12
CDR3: SVGGTGIREKLF

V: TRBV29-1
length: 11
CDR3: SVEAAGGIGYT